Below are 21 T cell receptor beta chains sequenced from a single sample in a study of blood T cell repertoires in COVID-19. The method was immunoSEQ multiplex PCR; TCRdb's version includes in-frame clones alone and lacks a portion of them. The sample lists roughly 150,000 clones, about 83% occurring once. The sample taken for sequencing was peripheral blood. These receptor sequences come from a human donor in a cohort sampled during active COVID-19.

This chain uses TRBV5-8 with TRBJ1-2; the D gene is possibly TRBD1 (6 bases). Trimming removed 4 bases at V and 5 bases at J, with 12 bases between. From germline, CDR1 is SGHTS and CDR2 YDEGEE. The CDR3 has 13 amino acids. As DNA, the CDR3 is TGTGCCAGCAGCACCGGGACATTATATGGCTACACCTTC. Protein product: CASSTGTLYGYTF.

This clone turned up a few times. The chain uses TRBV28 and TRBJ1-2, with D unresolved. The V end was cut by 6 bases, the J end by 3 bases, with 8 bases between. This CDR3 has 12 residues. In germline, CDR1 is MDHEN, CDR2 SYDVKM. The CDR3 loop reads CASRGWDYGYTF. The DNA for the CDR3 is TGTGCCAGCAGGGGCTGGGACTATGGCTACACCTTC.

The rearrangement links TRBV5-1 to TRBJ1-5; 9 bases match TRBD1. This CDR3 has 14 amino acids. Trimming at V came to 0 bases and at J to 7 bases, leaving 2 bases not matched to a gene. CDR1 and CDR2 (germline): SGHRS, YFSETQ. CDR3 bases: TGCGCCAGCAGCTTGGAGGGACAGGGCCAGCCCCAGCATTTT. Translating gives CASSLEGQGQPQHF.

The chain recombines TRBV10-3 with TRBJ2-7; 8 bases are a match to TRBD2. The CDR3 contains 13 residues. Germline assignment: CDR1 ENHRY and CDR2 SYGVKD. Trimming removed 5 bases from V and 5 bases from J; junction bases left unmatched: 5. This chain's CDR3 is CAISWREEHEQYF. The CDR3 bases are TGTGCCATCAGTTGGCGGGAGGAACACGAGCAGTACTTC.

The rearrangement links TRBV3-1 (or the pseudogene TRBV3-2) to TRBJ1-2; a weak D match, TRBD1 (6 bases). Germline lookup yields CDR1 LGHDT and CDR2 YNNKEL (reference sequence). The V end lost 10 bases, the J end lost 2 bases, and 14 bases lay between the germline ends. The CDR3 consists of 13 residues. CDR3 loop: CATRGTLNYGYTF. The CDR3 nucleotides are TGTGCCACCCGTGGGACACTCAACTATGGCTACACCTTC.

The V call is TRBV5-1, the J call TRBJ1-1; D not certain. The CDR3 length is 14 residues. Between the trimmed V and J ends, which lost 3 bases and 1 base, there was a span of 10 bases. The V gene's germline CDR1 is SGHRS and CDR2 YFSETQ. The CDR3 is CASSSLQENTEAFF. In DNA form, the CDR3 reads TGCGCCAGCAGCTCTTTACAAGAGAACACTGAAGCTTTCTTT.

The rearrangement joins TRBV7-9 to TRBJ2-1, with TRBD2 identical over 10 bases. The junction had 12 bases not matched to a gene; V was cut back by 5 bases and J by 8 bases. The CDR3 has 16 amino acids. Germline V gene sequence: CDR1 SEHNR, CDR2 FQNEAQ (reference sequence). The CDR3 sequence is CASSTKDLAGEDEQFF. CDR3 nucleotides: TGTGCCAGCAGCACTAAAGACCTAGCGGGAGAAGATGAGCAGTTCTTC.

The CDR3 bases are TGTGCCAGCGGAACGGGGTTCTCTGGAAACACCATATATTTT. Encoded protein: CASGTGFSGNTIYF. The V gene is TRBV6-5, the J gene TRBJ1-3, with unresolved D. This CDR3 spans 14 amino acids. Germline CDR1 reads MNHEY; CDR2 reads SVGAGI. Trimming took off 8 bases at V and 0 bases at J, with 11 bases between the two ends.

The genes are TRBV7-2 and TRBJ2-7, with TRBD2 matching 12 bases. With V trimmed by 2 bases and J by 7 bases, 9 bases remained unmatched. This CDR3 spans 16 amino acids. CDR1 SGHTA and CDR2 FQGNSA come from the germline V gene. Here the CDR3 DNA reads TGTGCCAGCAGCTTAACCCTAGCGGGGGGGGCAACAGAGCAGTACTTC. Translation: CASSLTLAGGATEQYF.

The chain uses TRBV9 and TRBJ2-5; 7 bases are a match to TRBD2. The CDR3 sequence is 15 residues long. With 0 bases clipped from V and 5 bases from J, the junction kept 7 bases outside the gene matches. Germline CDR1 reads SGDLS; CDR2 reads YYNGEE. The CDR3 spells CASSVDGTTPETQYF. In nucleotides, the CDR3 is TGTGCCAGCAGCGTAGATGGGACTACCCCTGAGACCCAGTACTTC.

V usage is TRBV30 and J usage is TRBJ1-2; 7 bases fit TRBD1. In germline, CDR1 is GTSNPN, CDR2 SVGIG (reference sequence). The junction had 14 bases not matched to a gene; V was cut back by 4 bases and J by 3 bases. This CDR3 contains 16 residues. CDR3 amino acids: CAWNPTSTGRYYGYTF. For the CDR3, the DNA is TGTGCCTGGAACCCGACCTCGACAGGGCGGTACTATGGCTACACCTTC. Supplemented by reference TRBV30 and TRBJ1-2, the full variable domain reads SQTIHQWPATLVQPVGSPLSLECTVEGTSNPNLYWYRQAAGRGLQLLFYSVGIGQISSEVPQNLSASRPQDRQFILSSKKLLLSDSGFYLCAWNPTSTGRYYGYTFGSGTRLTVV.

This chain links TRBV19 with TRBJ2-3, with 10 bases that match TRBD2. The germline V gene has CDR1 LNHDA and CDR2 SQIVND (reference sequence). This CDR3 is 16 amino acids long. J gave up 5 bases and V 0 bases, and 5 bases lay outside the gene matches. This CDR3 is CASSIDLAGEGDTQYF. The CDR3 nucleotides are TGTGCCAGTAGTATAGACCTAGCGGGAGAAGGAGATACGCAGTATTTT.

The chain combines TRBV6-5 with TRBJ2-7, with 9 bases that match TRBD1. In germline, CDR1 is MNHEY, CDR2 SVGAGI. The CDR3 runs to 15 residues. With V trimmed by 5 bases and J by 2 bases, 7 bases remained unmatched. The CDR3 reads CASSPQGAGTYEQYF. The CDR3 DNA reads as TGTGCCAGCAGTCCACAGGGGGCCGGAACCTACGAGCAGTACTTC.

This chain connects TRBV20-1 to TRBJ1-5; unclear D gene. Per the germline V gene, CDR1 is DFQATT and CDR2 is SNEGSKA (reference sequence). Trimming left V 6 bases short and J 0 bases short, with 12 bases between. The CDR3 has 14 residues. The CDR3 nucleotides are TGCAGTGCCAGTACAGTGAATAGCAATCAGCCCCAGCATTTT. Translating gives CSASTVNSNQPQHF.

The chain has TRBV7-9 and TRBJ2-1; perhaps TRBD2 as D (6 bases). V lost 2 bases and J lost 7, with 12 bases in between. CDR1 and CDR2 (germline): SEHNR, FQNEAQ (reference sequence). This CDR3 has 14 amino acids. CDR3 bases: TGTGCCAGCAGCTTAATGGGGGGAGTAAATGAGCAGTTCTTC. Protein sequence: CASSLMGGVNEQFF.

This clone was seen more than once but under ten times. CDR3 in amino acids: CASSLASGDWNEQYF. The CDR3 DNA follows: TGTGCCAGCAGCTTGGCCTCAGGGGATTGGAACGAGCAGTACTTC. The chain carries TRBV5-4 and TRBJ2-7, with a tentative D call TRBD1 (6 bases). The V gene lost 0 bases and the J gene lost 5 bases, with 15 bases spanning the gap. Looked up from germline, CDR1 is SGHNT and CDR2 is YYREEE (reference sequence). The CDR3 length is 15 residues.

This chain connects TRBV5-8 to TRBJ1-2; 7 nucleotides align to TRBD1. Germline-derived CDR1 and CDR2 are SGHTS and YDEGEE. There are 18 residues in the CDR3. Trimming removed 2 bases from V and 3 bases from J; junction bases left unmatched: 16. The CDR3, as DNA: TGTGCCAGCAGCTTCATACCGGGACAGTACCCCACTCACTATGGCTACACCTTC. Its translation: CASSFIPGQYPTHYGYTF.

This clone was seen a few times. The chain has TRBV12-3 or TRBV12-4 and TRBJ1-2; TRBD1 might be the D (6 bases). V lost 5 bases, J lost 5 bases, and 9 bases lay in between. The CDR3 is 12 residues long. This chain's CDR3 is CASSRTDYGYTF. The CDR3 DNA reads TGTGCCAGCAGTCGGACAGATTATGGCTACACCTTC.

The chain links TRBV13 to TRBJ2-3; 7 bases agree with TRBD2. Germline CDR1 is PRHDT and CDR2 is FYEKMQ (reference sequence). V dropped 0 bases and J dropped 0; count of bases not matched to a gene: 12. This CDR3 has 19 amino acids. The CDR3 sequence: CASSLGRIAGWTSTDTQYF. The CDR3 DNA follows: TGTGCCAGCAGCTTAGGCCGGATAGCGGGTTGGACAAGCACAGATACGCAGTATTTT.

This clone appeared a few times. V is TRBV11-3 and J is TRBJ2-1, with unresolved D. CDR1 is SGHNT and CDR2 is YENEEA in the germline V gene. The CDR3 extends over 12 amino acids. The ends were cut back, 1 base at V and 6 bases at J, with 4 bases in the middle. CDR3 nucleotide sequence: TGTGCCAGCAGCTTAGTGGCCAATGAGCAGTTCTTC. Protein product: CASSLVANEQFF.

This chain uses TRBV5-8 with TRBJ1-2, with a possible D match to TRBD1 (5 bases). Germline values: CDR1 SGHTS, CDR2 YDEGEE. The CDR3 has 14 residues. V shed 4 bases and J shed 3 bases, with 13 bases lying between them. CDR3 protein: CASSPWGGDYGYTF. In DNA, the CDR3 is TGTGCCAGCAGCCCCTGGGGGGGTGACTATGGCTACACCTTC.